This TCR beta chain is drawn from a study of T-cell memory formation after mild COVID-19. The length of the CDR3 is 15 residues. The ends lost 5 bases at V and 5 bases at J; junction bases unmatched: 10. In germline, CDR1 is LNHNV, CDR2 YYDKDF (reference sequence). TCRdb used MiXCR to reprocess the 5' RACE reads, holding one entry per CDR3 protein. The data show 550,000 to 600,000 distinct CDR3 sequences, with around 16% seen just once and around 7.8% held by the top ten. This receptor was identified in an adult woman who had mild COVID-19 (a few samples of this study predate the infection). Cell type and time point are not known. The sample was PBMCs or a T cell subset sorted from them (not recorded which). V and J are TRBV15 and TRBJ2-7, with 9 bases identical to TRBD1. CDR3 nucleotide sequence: TGTGCCACCAGCGGGGCCCGGGACAGGGTACACGAGCAGTACTTC. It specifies CATSGARDRVHEQYF. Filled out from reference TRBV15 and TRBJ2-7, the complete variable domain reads DAMVIQNPRYQVTQFGKPVTLSCSQTLNHNVMYWYQQKSSQAPKLLFHYYDKDFNNEADTPDNFQSRRPNTSFCFLDIRSPGLGDTAMYLCATSGARDRVHEQYFGPGTRLTVT.